What follows describes a single T cell receptor (beta chain). These data belong to a study of blood T cell repertoires in COVID-19. Overall study context: Specimens from acute and convalescent COVID-19 originated in the United States, Italy and Spain. Sample material is recorded as cDNA or gDNA derived from T cells, B-cell-depleted T cells, or PBMCs.

Authors' analysis steps: The assay estimated nucleated cells by amplifying reference gene primers. TCRdb's table, derived via immunoSEQ multiplex PCR, lists solely in-frame clones and lacks some. V and J calls and clone size are those listed in that table; D and trimming were worked out from the DNA. Of about 140,000 clones in the sample, over 60% were seen once. Sequences were obtained from peripheral blood. The clonotype originates from a woman aged 80 or over with active or convalescent COVID-19.

The CDR3 DNA sequence: TGTGCCAGCAGCTTAGCGAGTCGTTCCGGGGAGCTGTTTTTT. Translated, it gives CASSLASRSGELFF. The chain is built from TRBV7-9 and TRBJ2-2; D ambiguous. CDR3 length equals 14 residues. Germline CDR1 is SEHNR and CDR2 is FQNEAQ (reference sequence). Trimming left V 0 bases short and J 6 bases short, with 8 bases between.